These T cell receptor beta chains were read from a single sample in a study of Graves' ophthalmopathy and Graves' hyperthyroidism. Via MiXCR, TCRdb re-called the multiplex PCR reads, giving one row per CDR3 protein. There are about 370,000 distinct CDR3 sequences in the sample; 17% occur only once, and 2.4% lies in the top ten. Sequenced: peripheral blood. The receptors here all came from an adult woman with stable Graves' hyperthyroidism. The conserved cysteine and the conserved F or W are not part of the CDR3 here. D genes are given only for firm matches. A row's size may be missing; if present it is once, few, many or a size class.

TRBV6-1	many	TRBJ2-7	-	ASSALRTGTAEQY
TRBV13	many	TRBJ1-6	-	ASSSKDSGNSPLH
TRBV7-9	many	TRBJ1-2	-	ASSTTGREKDGYT
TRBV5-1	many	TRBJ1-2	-	ASSLSASGGYGYT
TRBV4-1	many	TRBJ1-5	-	ASSQVWNQPQH
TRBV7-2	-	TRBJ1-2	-	ASSPGPWGYGYT
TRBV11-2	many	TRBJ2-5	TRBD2	ASSYTSGRGETQY
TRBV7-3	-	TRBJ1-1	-	ASSPHGRGNTEAF
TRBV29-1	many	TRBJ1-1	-	SALQLNTEAF
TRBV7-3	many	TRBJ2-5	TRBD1	ASSHTTGGGETQY
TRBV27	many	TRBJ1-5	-	ASSLYSHSNQPQH
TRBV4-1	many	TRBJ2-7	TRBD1	ASSQETGGREQY
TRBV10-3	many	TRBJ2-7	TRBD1	AISDRGQSYEQY
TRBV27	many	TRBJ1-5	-	ASNPVGRRNQPQH
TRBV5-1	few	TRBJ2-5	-	ASSSALRGPRETQY
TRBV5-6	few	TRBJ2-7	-	ASSLAPWGEQY
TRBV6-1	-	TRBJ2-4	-	ASTSSVRRAVAAKNIQY
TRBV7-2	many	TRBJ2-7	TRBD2	ASSLARVPIAGVGEQY
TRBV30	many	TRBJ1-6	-	AWGAGRANSPLH
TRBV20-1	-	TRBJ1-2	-	SARGSGNGDRAGYT
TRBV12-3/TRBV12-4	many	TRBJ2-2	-	ASSLQGPAGELF
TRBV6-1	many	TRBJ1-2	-	ASSEARWADNYGYT
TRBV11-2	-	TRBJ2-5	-	ASSIPGRKETQY
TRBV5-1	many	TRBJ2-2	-	ASSLGTHTGELF
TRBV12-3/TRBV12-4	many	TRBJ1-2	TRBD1	ASSLRGQANLDGYT
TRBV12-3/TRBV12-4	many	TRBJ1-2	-	ASTLGGTCT
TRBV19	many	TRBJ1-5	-	ASNPGLNQPQH
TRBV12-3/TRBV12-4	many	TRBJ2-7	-	ASSYPDGYYEQY
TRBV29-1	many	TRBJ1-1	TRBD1	SVGTGHMNTEAF
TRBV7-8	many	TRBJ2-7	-	ASSLMVRGDEQY
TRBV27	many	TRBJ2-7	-	ASSHHPSDTYEQY
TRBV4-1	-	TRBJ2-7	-	ASSPGVPTYEQY
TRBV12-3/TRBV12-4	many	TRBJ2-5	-	ASSLVGLGETQY